These T cell receptor beta chains were read from a single sample in a study of T-cell reconstitution after alpha-beta-depleted transplantation in children. TCRdb reprocessed the PCR reads via MiXCR and lists one record per CDR3 protein. Among about 200,000 distinct CDR3 sequences listed, more than 12% were seen once. This material consisted of PBMCs from the stem cell graft donor, taken from the stem cell graft. All receptors come from a human donor who donated a stem cell graft to a child with acute lymphoblastic leukemia. CDR3s include the opening cysteine and the closing phenylalanine or tryptophan. Each record gives: V gene, D gene, J gene, clone size, CDR3 DNA, CDR3 protein. The D gene is left open where the match is weak. Clone sizes are given selectively: once, few, many, or a class where the clone is expanded.

V gene: TRBV7-8
D gene: TRBD1
J gene: TRBJ1-5
clone size: .
CDR3 DNA: TGTGCCAGCAGCTTAGCCCGGACAGGCGGACAGCCCCAGCATTTT
CDR3 protein: CASSLARTGGQPQHF

V gene: TRBV24-1
D gene: .
J gene: TRBJ2-5
clone size: many
CDR3 DNA: TGTGCCACCAGTGACCAGTACGGGGAGACCCAGTACTTC
CDR3 protein: CATSDQYGETQYF

V gene: TRBV5-1
D gene: .
J gene: TRBJ2-1
clone size: many
CDR3 DNA: TGCGCCAGCAGCGAGGCACCTAGGGGTGAGCAGTTCTTC
CDR3 protein: CASSEAPRGEQFF

V gene: TRBV12-3/TRBV12-4
D gene: TRBD2
J gene: TRBJ2-1
clone size: many
CDR3 DNA: TGTGCCAGCAGTTTAGTGCCTGGAGCGGGAGTTTCCGATGAGCAGTTCTTC
CDR3 protein: CASSLVPGAGVSDEQFF

V gene: TRBV11-2
D gene: TRBD1
J gene: TRBJ2-2
clone size: .
CDR3 DNA: TGTGCCAGCAGCCCCCAGGGGGCCTTAGTTCCCGGGGAGCTGTTTTTT
CDR3 protein: CASSPQGALVPGELFF

V gene: TRBV7-6
D gene: .
J gene: TRBJ2-7
clone size: many
CDR3 DNA: TGTGCCAGCAGCACGGGGGCCGAGCAGTACTTC
CDR3 protein: CASSTGAEQYF

V gene: TRBV5-1
D gene: TRBD2
J gene: TRBJ2-3
clone size: many
CDR3 DNA: TGCGCCAGCAGCGGTTTAGGGCACGGAACTAGCGCCTCTAGCACAGATACGCAGTATTTT
CDR3 protein: CASSGLGHGTSASSTDTQYF

V gene: TRBV5-1
D gene: TRBD1
J gene: TRBJ2-4
clone size: many
CDR3 DNA: TGCGCCAGCAGCTTGGTAGGGACAGGAGGGGAAAACATTCAGTACTTC
CDR3 protein: CASSLVGTGGENIQYF

V gene: TRBV11-3
D gene: TRBD2
J gene: TRBJ2-2
clone size: .
CDR3 DNA: TGTGCCAGCAGCTTAGAGGGAGGGGCCGGGGAGCTGTTTTTT
CDR3 protein: CASSLEGGAGELFF

V gene: TRBV27
D gene: .
J gene: TRBJ2-7
clone size: .
CDR3 DNA: TGTGCCAGCAGTAGACCAGGGTCGGGGAGGTACGAGCAGTACTTC
CDR3 protein: CASSRPGSGRYEQYF

V gene: TRBV6-5
D gene: TRBD2
J gene: TRBJ2-3
clone size: few
CDR3 DNA: TGTGCCAGCAGTTACTCGGGGTCGGCTAGCGGGAGCGCAGATACGCAGTATTTT
CDR3 protein: CASSYSGSASGSADTQYF

V gene: TRBV12-3/TRBV12-4
D gene: .
J gene: TRBJ1-5
clone size: many
CDR3 DNA: TGTGCCAGCAGTTTACAATATAGCAATCAGCCCCAGCATTTT
CDR3 protein: CASSLQYSNQPQHF

V gene: TRBV7-9
D gene: .
J gene: TRBJ2-2
clone size: many
CDR3 DNA: TGTGCCAGCAGCCTTGTTAGTCTCCAACGAGACGGGGAGCTGTTTTTT
CDR3 protein: CASSLVSLQRDGELFF

V gene: TRBV27
D gene: .
J gene: TRBJ1-2
clone size: many
CDR3 DNA: TGTGCCAGCAGTTTATCGTTAGACTTTAACTATGGCTACACCTTC
CDR3 protein: CASSLSLDFNYGYTF

V gene: TRBV6-5
D gene: TRBD2
J gene: TRBJ2-7
clone size: .
CDR3 DNA: TGTGCCAGCAGTTACTCGCGGGGGGAGTGGTACGAGCAGTACTTC
CDR3 protein: CASSYSRGEWYEQYF

V gene: TRBV7-2
D gene: TRBD1
J gene: TRBJ1-2
clone size: many
CDR3 DNA: TGTGCCAGCAGCCCGGGGGGGACAGGGGAGGGCTATGGCTACACCTTC
CDR3 protein: CASSPGGTGEGYGYTF

V gene: TRBV20-1
D gene: .
J gene: TRBJ1-5
clone size: many
CDR3 DNA: TGCAGTGCTAGACGCCCAGGGTATAGCAATCAGCCCCAGCATTTT
CDR3 protein: CSARRPGYSNQPQHF

V gene: TRBV20-1
D gene: .
J gene: TRBJ1-5
clone size: few
CDR3 DNA: TGCAGTGCTAGAGATAAAGGGGAAGGGGGCAATCAGCCCCAGCATTTT
CDR3 protein: CSARDKGEGGNQPQHF

V gene: TRBV29-1
D gene: TRBD1
J gene: TRBJ1-1
clone size: many
CDR3 DNA: TGCAGCGTTGAGCGGACAGGGAACACTGAAGCTTTCTTT
CDR3 protein: CSVERTGNTEAFF

V gene: TRBV5-1
D gene: TRBD1
J gene: TRBJ2-7
clone size: many
CDR3 DNA: TGCGCCAGCAGCTTGGGGACAGGGGCGAAGGAGCAGTACTTC
CDR3 protein: CASSLGTGAKEQYF

V gene: TRBV6-1
D gene: .
J gene: TRBJ1-5
clone size: many
CDR3 DNA: TGTGCCAGCAGTGAAAAACTTGAAGGGAGCGGCAATCAGCCCCAGCATTTT
CDR3 protein: CASSEKLEGSGNQPQHF

V gene: TRBV29-1
D gene: .
J gene: TRBJ1-2
clone size: .
CDR3 DNA: TGCAGCGTTGACCCGACGGAAGCTAACTATGGCTACACCTTC
CDR3 protein: CSVDPTEANYGYTF

V gene: TRBV29-1
D gene: TRBD1
J gene: TRBJ2-7
clone size: many
CDR3 DNA: TGCAGCGTTGCGACAGGGCCGTCCTACGAGCAGTACTTC
CDR3 protein: CSVATGPSYEQYF

V gene: TRBV10-3
D gene: .
J gene: TRBJ1-1
clone size: few
CDR3 DNA: TGTGCCACAAGGGGCTTGGGGGCTGAAGCTTTCTTT
CDR3 protein: CATRGLGAEAFF

V gene: TRBV10-3
D gene: .
J gene: TRBJ2-7
clone size: many
CDR3 DNA: TGTGCCATCACCGCTTCGACAGGAAAGGCCTACGAGCAGTACTTC
CDR3 protein: CAITASTGKAYEQYF

V gene: TRBV27
D gene: TRBD2
J gene: TRBJ2-7
clone size: once
CDR3 DNA: TGTGCCAGCAGGACCGGGACTAGCGGTTACGAGCAGTACTTC
CDR3 protein: CASRTGTSGYEQYF

V gene: TRBV12-3/TRBV12-4
D gene: .
J gene: TRBJ2-7
clone size: once
CDR3 DNA: TGTGCCAGCAGCCCCGAGCCCGGGGTGGGGGAGCAGTACTTC
CDR3 protein: CASSPEPGVGEQYF

V gene: TRBV3-1
D gene: .
J gene: TRBJ2-7
clone size: many
CDR3 DNA: TGTGCCAGCAGCCAAGATCAGGAAGGCGGAAAGTACTTC
CDR3 protein: CASSQDQEGGKYF

V gene: TRBV12-3/TRBV12-4
D gene: .
J gene: TRBJ1-2
clone size: many
CDR3 DNA: TGTGCCAGCAGTTTTTCCGGGTATGGCTACACCTTC
CDR3 protein: CASSFSGYGYTF

V gene: TRBV12-3/TRBV12-4
D gene: .
J gene: TRBJ2-7
clone size: .
CDR3 DNA: TGTGCCAGCAGTGCCTTTTGGGGGCAGTACTTC
CDR3 protein: CASSAFWGQYF

V gene: TRBV5-1
D gene: .
J gene: TRBJ2-2
clone size: many
CDR3 DNA: TGCGCCAGCAGCTTGGAGCAGAGCGCTACCGGGGAGCTGTTTTTT
CDR3 protein: CASSLEQSATGELFF

V gene: TRBV28
D gene: .
J gene: TRBJ1-1
clone size: many
CDR3 DNA: TGTGCCAGCATCAAGAACGAGGCTTTCTTT
CDR3 protein: CASIKNEAFF

V gene: TRBV11-2
D gene: .
J gene: TRBJ2-5
clone size: many
CDR3 DNA: TGTGCCAGCAGCTTGCTAGCGTTTGAGACCCAGTACTTC
CDR3 protein: CASSLLAFETQYF

V gene: TRBV20-1
D gene: .
J gene: TRBJ2-3
clone size: many
CDR3 DNA: TGCAGTGCTACCTCGGCGGGACGCACAGATACGCAGTATTTT
CDR3 protein: CSATSAGRTDTQYF

V gene: TRBV20-1
D gene: TRBD2
J gene: TRBJ2-7
clone size: many
CDR3 DNA: TGCAGTGCTAGAGATGCCTTTAGCGGGACCACCTACGAGCAGTACTTC
CDR3 protein: CSARDAFSGTTYEQYF

V gene: TRBV11-2
D gene: .
J gene: TRBJ2-1
clone size: .
CDR3 DNA: TGTGCCAGCAGCTTACTTTTGGTAGGGGAGCCCCCCTACAATGAGCAGTTCTTC
CDR3 protein: CASSLLLVGEPPYNEQFF

V gene: TRBV7-9
D gene: .
J gene: TRBJ2-7
clone size: many
CDR3 DNA: TGTGCCAGCAGCTCCGAACAGGGAGACCAGTACTTC
CDR3 protein: CASSSEQGDQYF